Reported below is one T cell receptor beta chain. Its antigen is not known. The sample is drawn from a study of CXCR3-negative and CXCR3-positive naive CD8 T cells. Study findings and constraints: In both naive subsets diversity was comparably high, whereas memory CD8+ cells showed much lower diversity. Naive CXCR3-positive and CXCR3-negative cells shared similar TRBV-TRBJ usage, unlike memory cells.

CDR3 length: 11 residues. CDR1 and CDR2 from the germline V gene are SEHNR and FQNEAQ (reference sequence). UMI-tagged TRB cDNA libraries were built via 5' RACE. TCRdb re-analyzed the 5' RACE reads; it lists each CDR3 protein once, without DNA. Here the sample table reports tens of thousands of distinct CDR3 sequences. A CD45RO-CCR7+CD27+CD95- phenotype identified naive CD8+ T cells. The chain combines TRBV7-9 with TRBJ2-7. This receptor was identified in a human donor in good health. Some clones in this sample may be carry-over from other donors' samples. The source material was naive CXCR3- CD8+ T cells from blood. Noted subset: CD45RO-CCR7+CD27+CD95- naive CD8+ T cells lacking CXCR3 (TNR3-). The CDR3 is CASSPGSEQYF.